This is a list of T cell receptor beta chains from one sample in a study of CD8 T cell repertoires and HIV-1 epitope variants. What these receptors recognize is not known. Sequencing used immunoSEQ multiplex PCR; TCRdb keeps in-frame clones, though not all of them. The repertoire holds some 5,000 clones, with around 68% as singletons. The source material was cultured CD8+ T cells derived from PBMCs. Receptors originate from a male donor with HIV. CDR3s include the opening cysteine and the closing phenylalanine or tryptophan. A D gene is named only where the DNA matches it firmly. Rows may omit the clone size; those that give it use once, few, many or a size class.

TRBD1	TRBV28	TRBJ1-4	.	15	TGTGCCAGCAGTCCGACAGGGCTTTTTAATGAAAAACTGTTTTTT	CASSPTGLFNEKLFF
.	TRBV28	TRBJ1-5	.	14	TGTGCCAGCAGTACCACTGGGGTCTTGGAGCCCCAGCATTTT	CASSTTGVLEPQHF
.	TRBV5-1	TRBJ1-1	once	14	TGCGCCAGCGGAGAGATTGGGGGTGACACTGAAGCTTTCTTT	CASGEIGGDTEAFF
TRBD2	TRBV6-5	TRBJ2-1	few	16	TGTGCCAGCAGTTACTCGCCTAGCGGGGGACACAATGAGCAGTTCTTC	CASSYSPSGGHNEQFF
TRBD2	TRBV11-2	TRBJ2-7	.	15	TGTGCCAGCAGCCTTAGCGGGACGGACTCCTACGAGCAGTACTTC	CASSLSGTDSYEQYF
TRBD1	TRBV5-4	TRBJ2-5	.	15	TGTGCCAGCAGCCCAACAGGGGCAGAGGGAGAGACCCAGTACTTC	CASSPTGAEGETQYF
TRBD1	TRBV6-5	TRBJ2-7	.	15	TGTGCCAGCAGCCTGACAGGGTCATTTACCTACGAGCAGTACTTC	CASSLTGSFTYEQYF
TRBD2	TRBV7-2	TRBJ2-7	.	15	TGTGCCAGCAGTCCTCCGCGGGGGTTCGCCTACGAGCAGTACTTC	CASSPPRGFAYEQYF
.	TRBV15	TRBJ2-6	.	15	TGTGCCACCACAACCAGGGACTCTGGGGCCAACGTCCTGACTTTC	CATTTRDSGANVLTF
TRBD1	TRBV7-9	TRBJ2-7	few	14	TGTGCCAGCAGCTTAGCGGGACAGACCTACGAGCAGTACTTC	CASSLAGQTYEQYF
.	TRBV4-3	TRBJ1-5	.	15	TGCGCCAGCAGCCAAGAAGAGGGGAGCAATCAGCCCCAGCATTTT	CASSQEEGSNQPQHF
.	TRBV28	TRBJ1-5	.	13	TGTGCCAGCAGTTTTTTGTTCGGGCAGCCCCAGCATTTT	CASSFLFGQPQHF
TRBD2	TRBV13	TRBJ2-1	.	17	TGTGCCAGCAGCTCCCCCGCCTCGACTAGCGGAGTCAATGAGCAGTTCTTC	CASSSPASTSGVNEQFF
.	TRBV7-8	TRBJ2-7	once	13	TGTGCCAGCAGCTTGGGAGGTCCCTACGAGCAGTACTTC	CASSLGGPYEQYF
TRBD1	TRBV7-9	TRBJ1-6	few	16	TGTGCCAGCAGCTTGGACAGGGTAGCCTATAATTCACCCCTCCACTTT	CASSLDRVAYNSPLHF
.	TRBV27	TRBJ2-5	.	15	TGTGCCAGCAGTTTGTCTACAGGGATGGGAGAGACCCAGTACTTC	CASSLSTGMGETQYF
.	TRBV5-1	TRBJ2-1	.	12	TGCGCCAGCAGCTCAGACTCCAATGAGCAGTTCTTC	CASSSDSNEQFF
.	TRBV15	TRBJ1-4	.	15	TGTGCCACCAGCAGAGATCCTACAGGGAGAGAAAAACTGTTTTTT	CATSRDPTGREKLFF
.	TRBV6-6	TRBJ1-2	.	14	TGTGCCAGCAGTTATATTCAGGTGGACTATGGCTACACCTTC	CASSYIQVDYGYTF
TRBD2	TRBV4-2	TRBJ2-3	.	19	TGTGCCAGCAGCCAAATAGCGGGTGTCCCGGTTGTCGGCACAGATACGCAGTATTTT	CASSQIAGVPVVGTDTQYF
TRBD1	TRBV5-4	TRBJ2-7	few	14	TGTGCCAGCAGCTTCAGAGGGGGCGCCTACGAGCAGTACTTC	CASSFRGGAYEQYF
.	TRBV7-2	TRBJ2-1	once	15	TGTGCCAGCAGCTTAGTTCGACACCTCTACAATGAGCAGTTCTTC	CASSLVRHLYNEQFF
.	TRBV23-1	TRBJ1-2	.	14	TGCGCCAGCAGTCAATGGAGGCTTAACTATGGCTACACCTTC	CASSQWRLNYGYTF
.	TRBV7-7	TRBJ2-2	.	14	TGTGCTAGCAGCCGGGATTCTAACACCGGGGAGCTGTTTTTT	CASSRDSNTGELFF
.	TRBV7-6	TRBJ1-5	few	13	TGTGCCAGCTCCCCTTGGGGGAATCAGCCCCAGCATTTT	CASSPWGNQPQHF
.	TRBV5-6	TRBJ2-3	once	15	TGTGCCAGCAGCTTGGAACTAGGCGGCACAGATACGCAGTATTTT	CASSLELGGTDTQYF
.	TRBV28	TRBJ1-1	.	13	TGTGCCAGCAGCCCCTCTGGGTACACTGAAGCTTTCTTT	CASSPSGYTEAFF
TRBD2	TRBV7-6	TRBJ2-3	.	19	TGTGCCAGCAGCTTAGCGGAAACTAGCGGGGGGGCCCACGCCGCTACGCAGTATTTT	CASSLAETSGGAHAATQYF
.	TRBV5-1	TRBJ2-1	few	13	TGCGCCAGCACAGGTAGCCTAGACAATGAGCAGTTCTTC	CASTGSLDNEQFF
.	TRBV11-2	TRBJ2-3	.	15	TGTGCCAGCAGCCCATCCTCCTTTGACACAGATACGCAGTATTTT	CASSPSSFDTDTQYF
.	TRBV19	TRBJ1-5	.	13	TGTGCCAGTAGTATAGCCATCCATCAGCCCCAGCATTTT	CASSIAIHQPQHF
.	TRBV5-6	TRBJ1-3	.	15	TGTGCCAGCAGCTTATCAGGGAACTCTGGAAACACCATATATTTT	CASSLSGNSGNTIYF
.	TRBV7-2	TRBJ2-5	.	14	TGTGCCAGCAGCTTATCGCTGGGGCAAGAGACCCAGTACTTC	CASSLSLGQETQYF
.	TRBV4-2	TRBJ1-2	.	16	TGTGCCAGCAGCCCTTGGCCGGTAGAATTGGACTATGGCTACACCTTC	CASSPWPVELDYGYTF
TRBD2	TRBV5-1	TRBJ2-7	medium-sized	17	TGCGCCAGCAGCTTATACAGCGGGACCACAAGCTCCTACGAGCAGTACTTC	CASSLYSGTTSSYEQYF
TRBD1	TRBV5-1	TRBJ2-4	.	14	TGCGCCAGCAGCCCCCTTCAGGGGGCTAACATTCAGTACTTC	CASSPLQGANIQYF
TRBD2	TRBV2	TRBJ2-3	.	18	TGTGCCAGCAGTGAAGCGGGACTAGCGGGGGGGCGGACAGATACGCAGTATTTT	CASSEAGLAGGRTDTQYF
TRBD1	TRBV9	TRBJ1-1	.	15	TGTGCCAGCAGCTTCCAGACAGGGAGGAACACTGAAGCTTTCTTT	CASSFQTGRNTEAFF
.	TRBV4-2	TRBJ1-1	once	12	TGTGCCAGCAGCCCCTCTGGGGTTGAAGCTTTCTTT	CASSPSGVEAFF
.	TRBV19	TRBJ2-1	few	14	TGTGCCAGTAGTATAGCGGTCGGCTACAATGAGCAGTTCTTC	CASSIAVGYNEQFF
.	TRBV28	TRBJ1-1	.	13	TGTGCCAGCAGTTTATTAATAAACACTGAAGCTTTCTTT	CASSLLINTEAFF
TRBD1	TRBV5-4	TRBJ2-2	.	15	TGTGCCAGCAGCTCAGACAGGGGGGGCACCGGGGAGCTGTTTTTT	CASSSDRGGTGELFF
.	TRBV6-1	TRBJ1-1	.	15	TGTGCCAGCACCCCACCCAGGCTTATGAACACTGAAGCTTTCTTT	CASTPPRLMNTEAFF
.	TRBV19	TRBJ1-5	few	19	TGTGCCAGTAGTCCGGGTTTAATTCCGCGGGGCGGAAGCAATCAGCCCCAGCATTTT	CASSPGLIPRGGSNQPQHF
.	TRBV6-5	TRBJ2-1	.	15	TGTGCCAGCAGTTACGGGGGCAGGGGTTATGATGAGCAGTTCTTC	CASSYGGRGYDEQFF
.	TRBV5-1	TRBJ1-6	.	15	TGCGCCAGCAGCTTGGAGGGCAGGGCCGGTTCACCCCTCCACTTT	CASSLEGRAGSPLHF
TRBD1	TRBV29-1	TRBJ1-1	.	17	TGCAGCGTTGACGCCCCTGGACAGGGAGGATGGAACACTGAAGCTTTCTTT	CSVDAPGQGGWNTEAFF